This TCR beta chain was documented in a study of T cells after yellow fever vaccination. A universal primer site and UMIs were added as TCR cDNA was made by 5'RACE template switching. TCRdb ran MiXCR on the 5' RACE reads and lists one entry per CDR3 protein. The sample holds some 250,000 distinct CDR3 sequences, roughly 4% seen once. This clonotype was recorded many times. This CDR3 has 16 residues. In germline, CDR1 is SNHLY, CDR2 FYNNEI. V shed 9 bases, J shed 1 base, and the junction held 9 bases outside the gene matches. The TCR comes from a man aged 18 to 30 who received the YFV17D yellow fever vaccine. J is TRBJ2-3 and V is TRBV2; 11 nucleotides agree with TRBD2. The input for sequencing was PBMCs, taken 15 days after the yellow fever booster vaccination. The CDR3 DNA reads as TGTGCCAGTACCGGGACTAGCGGAGACCGCACAGATACGCAGTATTTT. Translating it yields CASTGTSGDRTDTQYF.